This T cell receptor beta chain was observed in a study of CD8 T cells in ankylosing spondylitis. This clonotype was counted a few times. Trimming removed 7 bases at V and 9 bases at J, with 16 bases between. The CDR3 contains 13 residues. Germline CDR1 and CDR2: MGHRA and YSYEKL. TCRdb independently ran MiXCR on the 5' RACE reads; one entry per CDR3 protein. The sample holds about 400,000 distinct CDR3 sequences; roughly 20% are singletons and the top ten take 13%. Sequencing was performed on blood, either unsorted or a sorted T cell fraction (not recorded which). The TCR comes from a male donor with ankylosing spondylitis or in good health (not recorded which). The rearrangement uses TRBV4-1 and TRBJ2-1; the D gene could be TRBD1 or TRBD2 (7 bases each). CDR3 in amino acids: CASMGEGAGEQFF. The DNA for the CDR3 is TGCGCCAGCATGGGGGAGGGGGCCGGTGAGCAGTTCTTC.